Listed below are T cell receptor beta chains from one sample, sequenced in a study of shared clonotypes between healthy human individuals. Measured with immunoSEQ multiplex PCR; TCRdb has only the in-frame clones, and not every one. Seen here are about 770,000 clones, approximately 72% observed once, and the top ten hold over 1.5%. Sequenced sample: memory CD4+ T cells sorted from blood. The receptors were sampled from a woman aged 25-40 years in good health. CDR3s include the opening cysteine and the closing phenylalanine or tryptophan. D genes are given only for firm matches. Part of the rows lack a size; the others show once, few, many or a class for expanded clones.

abundance,d_gene,len,j_gene,v_gene,CDR3aa,CDR3nt
NA,TRBD1,16,TRBJ2-7,TRBV19,CASSRSGTGDTYEQYF,TGTGCCAGTAGTAGATCCGGGACAGGGGACACCTACGAGCAGTACTTC
NA,NA,16,TRBJ1-2,TRBV14,CASSPGPTALNYGYTF,TGTGCCAGCAGCCCAGGGCCGACGGCGTTAAACTATGGCTACACCTTC
NA,TRBD1,16,TRBJ1-5,TRBV6-5,CASSSYRGQGNQPQHF,TGTGCCAGCAGTTCCTACAGGGGGCAGGGCAATCAGCCCCAGCATTTT
NA,TRBD2,17,TRBJ2-1,TRBV28,CASSPRLGGRYGNEQFF,TGTGCCAGCAGTCCCCGGCTAGGCGGGAGATACGGAAATGAGCAGTTCTTC
NA,NA,14,TRBJ2-2,TRBV4-1,CASSQGWGTGELFF,TGCGCCAGCAGCCAAGGATGGGGCACCGGGGAGCTGTTTTTT
NA,NA,15,TRBJ1-1,TRBV7-9,CASSLATGHHTEAFF,TGTGCCAGCAGCTTGGCGACGGGACACCACACTGAAGCTTTCTTT
NA,TRBD2,15,TRBJ2-7,TRBV28,CASSSLAGSSYEQYF,TGTGCCAGCAGCTCACTAGCGGGGAGCTCCTACGAGCAGTACTTC
NA,NA,14,TRBJ2-7,TRBV7-3,CASSARTASEEQYF,TGTGCCAGCAGCGCCCGGACAGCCTCGGAGGAGCAGTACTTC
few,TRBD1,16,TRBJ2-5,TRBV18,CASSLAGTGVQETQYF,TGTGCCAGCTCCCTCGCCGGGACAGGCGTCCAAGAGACCCAGTACTTC
once,TRBD2,15,TRBJ2-7,TRBV5-4,CASSLGLAGVGEQYF,TGTGCCAGCAGCTTGGGGCTAGCGGGAGTTGGCGAGCAGTACTTC
NA,TRBD2,16,TRBJ2-3,TRBV9,CASSPTSSGRADTQYF,TGTGCCAGCAGCCCCACGTCTAGCGGGAGGGCAGATACGCAGTATTTT